This T cell receptor (beta chain) derives from a study of blood T cell repertoires in COVID-19. Study-wide context: Some COVID-19 samples were acute and others convalescent; all came from the United States, Italy and Spain. Nucleic acid was either cDNA or gDNA, and it came from T cells, B-cell-depleted T cells, or PBMCs.

The CDR3 totals 16 residues. V was clipped by 0 bases and J by 2 bases; unmatched bases: 5. Germline CDR1 SGHNT, CDR2 YYREEE (reference sequence). Under the authors' procedure: Reference gene primer amplification yielded estimated nucleated cell counts. The method was immunoSEQ multiplex PCR; TCRdb's version includes in-frame clones alone and lacks a portion of them. The V and J calls and clone size are taken from that table; D and trimming were inferred from the DNA. The sample has 100,000 to 150,000 clones; around nine tenths are singletons. Sequencing was performed on peripheral blood. This TCR was sampled from a woman older than 75 with acute or convalescent COVID-19. V and J are TRBV5-4 and TRBJ2-1, with 7 bases lining up with TRBD1. This CDR3 is CASSLGGTVTYNEQFF. Here the CDR3 DNA reads TGTGCCAGCAGCTTGGGGGGGACAGTCACCTACAATGAGCAGTTCTTC.